The entry below gives a single T cell receptor beta chain sequence along with its context. This entry is derived from a study of blood T cell repertoires in COVID-19. Study details: Samples taken during acute and convalescent COVID-19 were collected in the United States, Italy and Spain. From T cells, B-cell-depleted T cells, or PBMCs came the material, which was cDNA or gDNA.

Authors' methods: Amplification with reference gene primers provided the estimates of nucleated cell counts. Measured with immunoSEQ multiplex PCR; TCRdb has only the in-frame clones, and not every one. V, J and clone size derive from that table, while D and trimming were established from the DNA sequence. The sample contains some 270,000 clones, around 89% of which appear only once. From germline, CDR1 is MGHDK and CDR2 SYGVNS. The CDR3 is 12 amino acids. Trimming took off 1 base at V and 7 bases at J, with 7 bases between the two ends. The V gene is TRBV25-1, the J gene TRBJ1-2, with D tentatively TRBD1 (5 bases). Sequenced input: peripheral blood. This receptor was identified in a man aged 25-40 years with acute or convalescent COVID-19. The CDR3 here is CASSESGFGYTF. CDR3 in DNA: TGTGCCAGCAGTGAATCAGGGTTTGGCTACACCTTC.